Below, 8 T cell receptor beta chains from the same sample are listed, as sequenced in a study of blood T cell repertoires in COVID-19. Profiling relied on immunoSEQ multiplex PCR, and the TCRdb table lists in-frame clones only, not all of them. This table holds 95,000 to 110,000 clones, approximately 89% found once. Input material: peripheral blood. These receptors were collected from a woman aged 80 or older in a cohort sampled during active COVID-19.

This chain connects TRBV10-3 to TRBJ1-3; D may be TRBD1 (6 bases). This CDR3 spans 15 amino acids. V was cut by 6 bases and J by 7 bases, with 19 bases left in between. Germline V gene data show CDR1 as ENHRY and CDR2 as SYGVKD. The CDR3 sequence is CAIRNLQGSGNTIYF. The DNA for the CDR3 is TGTGCCATCAGGAATTTACAGGGTTCGGGGAACACCATATATTTT.

In regard to this clone: An end of the junction does not agree with germline; a read error may underlie this. As DNA, the CDR3 is TGTGCCAGCAGCGTAGCGGGGGGTATAGGCGATGAGCAGTTCTTC. It translates to CASSVAGGIGDEQFF. The chain has TRBV7-2 and TRBJ2-1; TRBD2 aligns across 10 bases. CDR1 is SGHTA and CDR2 is FQGNSA in the germline V gene. The CDR3 runs 15 residues.

This clone occurred a few times. The CDR3, as DNA: TGTGCCAGCAGCCAAGAGGGAGCGAGCAATCAGCCCCAGCATTTT. Its translation: CASSQEGASNQPQHF. V usage is TRBV3-1 (or the pseudogene TRBV3-2) and J usage is TRBJ1-5; no clear D gene. CDR3 length: 15 amino acids. CDR1 LGHDT and CDR2 YNNKEL come from the germline V gene (reference sequence). V lost 0 bases to trimming and J lost 1 base, with 7 bases between them.

The chain combines TRBV6-4 with TRBJ1-4; 7 bases map to TRBD1. This CDR3 region has 15 residues. CDR1 is MRHNA and CDR2 is SNTAGT in the germline V gene. V lost 5 bases, J lost 1 base, and 4 bases stayed unmatched. This chain's CDR3 is CASSPHRGTNEKLFF. CDR3 nucleotide sequence: TGTGCCAGCAGTCCCCACAGGGGAACTAATGAAAAACTGTTTTTT.

The CDR3 DNA follows: TGTGCCAGCAGCTCGGACAGGGTTGACAATGAGCAGTTCTTC. This translates into CASSSDRVDNEQFF. This chain connects TRBV7-9 to TRBJ2-1, with 8 positions matching TRBD1. The germline CDR1 and CDR2 sequences are SEHNR and FQNEAQ (reference sequence). There are 14 residues in the CDR3. J was trimmed by 5 bases and V by 4 bases; bases with no gene match: 4.

This clone showed up just once. This chain connects TRBV5-1 to TRBJ2-3; 7 positions match TRBD1. The germline V gene has CDR1 SGHRS and CDR2 YFSETQ. The CDR3 totals 15 residues. Germline trimming cut 0 bases from V and 3 bases from J; bases unmatched to any gene: 4. The CDR3 here is CASSLALDRTDTQYF. Here the CDR3 DNA reads TGCGCCAGCAGCTTGGCTTTGGACAGGACAGATACGCAGTATTTT.

The chain carries TRBV7-3 and TRBJ1-1; 9 bases fit TRBD1. V lost 2 bases and J lost 4; bases outside the gene matches: 11. The germline V gene has CDR1 SGHTA and CDR2 FQGTGA. The CDR3 loop spans 17 amino acids. CDR3 sequence reads: CASSLEAIRQGGTEAFF. CDR3 DNA sequence: TGTGCCAGCAGCTTAGAAGCGATACGACAGGGGGGCACTGAAGCTTTCTTT.

The rearrangement uses TRBV18 and TRBJ1-5; D remains ambiguous. The V end lost 0 bases, the J end lost 7 bases, and 10 bases lay between the germline ends. There are 14 residues in the CDR3. Germline V CDR1 and CDR2: KGHSH, LQKENI. The CDR3 coding sequence is TGTGCCAGCTCACCACCAGCAGGTGGGCAGCCCCAGCATTTT. Amino acid sequence: CASSPPAGGQPQHF.